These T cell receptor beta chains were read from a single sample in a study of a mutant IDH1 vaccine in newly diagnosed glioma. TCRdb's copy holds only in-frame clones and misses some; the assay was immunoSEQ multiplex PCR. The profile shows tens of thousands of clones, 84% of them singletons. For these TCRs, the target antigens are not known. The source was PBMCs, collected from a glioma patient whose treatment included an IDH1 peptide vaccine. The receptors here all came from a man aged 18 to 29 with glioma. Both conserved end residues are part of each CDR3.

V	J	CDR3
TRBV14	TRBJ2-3	CASSQVATDTQYF
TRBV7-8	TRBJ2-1	CASSLALAGSYNEQFF
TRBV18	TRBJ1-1	CASSGEQNTEAFF
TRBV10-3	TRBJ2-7	CATTGSGTYEQYF
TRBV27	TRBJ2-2	CASSQWIGRVTGELFF
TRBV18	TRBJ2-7	CASSPPGVRTEEYF
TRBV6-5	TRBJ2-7	CASSYVPNTGTYEQYF
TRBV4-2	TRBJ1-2	CASSQTLATGTTTYGYTF
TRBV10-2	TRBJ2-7	CASSEVGRSGSLSYEQYF
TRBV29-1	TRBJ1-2	CSVLRRHSLLF
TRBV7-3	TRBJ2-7	CASSLTGGSGYEQYF
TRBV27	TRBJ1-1	CASSLAPITEAFF
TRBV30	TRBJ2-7	CAWGSGNSYEQYF
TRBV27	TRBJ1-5	CASRKQGPSNQPQHF
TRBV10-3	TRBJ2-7	CAISPSSGPYEQYF
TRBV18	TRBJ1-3	CASSPPTSGGNTIYF
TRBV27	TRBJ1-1	CASSLRRNTEAFF
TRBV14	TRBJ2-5	CASSQGRSSGGRETQYF
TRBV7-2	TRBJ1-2	CASSFDHYGYTF
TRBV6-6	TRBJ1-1	CASSQGLLNTEAFF
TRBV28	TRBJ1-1	CASINSNTEAFF
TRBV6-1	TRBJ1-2	CASSEGQAAGYTF
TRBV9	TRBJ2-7	CASSSTGDPSYEQYF
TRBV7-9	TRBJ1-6	CASSVQGLGSPLHF
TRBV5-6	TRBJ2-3	CASSLGTRTDTQYF